The 32 T cell receptor beta chains given below trace back to one sample, sequenced in a study of blood T cell repertoires in COVID-19. This table comes from immunoSEQ multiplex PCR, and its TCRdb copy is limited to in-frame clones, with some not included. The table lists roughly 450,000 clones, roughly 88% of them singletons, with about 0.6% in the top ten. Sample: PBMCs or T cells enriched from blood (not recorded which). Every receptor here comes from a man younger than 30 who had recovered from COVID-19.

The rearrangement links TRBV2 to TRBJ1-3; TRBD1 matches at 11 bases. CDR3 length equals 17 residues. CDR1 and CDR2 (germline): SNHLY, FYNNEI. After removal of 2 bases from V and 4 bases from J, the junction contained 7 bases not matched to a gene. CDR3 region: CASSELWTGGIGNTIYF. The CDR3, as DNA: TGTGCCAGCAGTGAACTTTGGACAGGGGGCATCGGAAACACCATATATTTT.

This chain joins TRBV19 and TRBJ1-1; TRBD1 matches at 7 bases. Trimming at V came to 4 bases and at J to 7 bases, leaving 12 bases not matched to a gene. This CDR3 has 15 amino acids. Germline V gene data show CDR1 as LNHDA and CDR2 as SQIVND (reference sequence). The CDR3 region is CASSKITGEVGEAFF. CDR3 bases: TGTGCCAGTAGTAAAATTACAGGGGAGGTCGGTGAAGCTTTCTTT.

The rearrangement joins TRBV19 to TRBJ2-7; D gene ambiguous. Looked up from germline, CDR1 is LNHDA and CDR2 is SQIVND (reference sequence). V was trimmed by 1 base and J by 2 bases, leaving 9 bases between them. This CDR3 has 14 amino acids. CDR3 nucleotide sequence: TGTGCCAGTAGTATAGGCCCCAACACCTACGAGCAGTACTTC. This encodes CASSIGPNTYEQYF.

V usage is TRBV19 and J usage is TRBJ1-2, with D perhaps matching TRBD1 (5 bases). With 4 bases removed from V and 2 bases from J, the gap between germline ends came to 14 bases. The CDR3 runs 15 residues. CDR1 and CDR2 from the germline V gene are LNHDA and SQIVND (reference sequence). CDR3 sequence: CASSRGGHTNYGYTF. CDR3 sequence (DNA): TGTGCCAGTAGTAGGGGAGGACATACGAACTATGGCTACACCTTC.

This chain links TRBV4-1 with TRBJ2-7; TRBD1 agrees at 7 bases. The CDR3 consists of 15 residues. The junction had 6 bases not matched to a gene; V was cut back by 1 base and J by 3 bases. Germline loops: CDR1 MGHRA, CDR2 YSYEKL. The CDR3 is CASSQGGTVFYEQYF. CDR3 bases: TGCGCCAGCAGCCAAGGGGGGACAGTGTTCTACGAGCAGTACTTC.

The chain couples TRBV7-6 to TRBJ2-1, with 7 bases aligning to TRBD1. The CDR3 runs to 15 residues. CDR1 and CDR2 (germline): SGHVS, FNYEAQ. The ends lost 4 bases at V and 8 bases at J; junction bases unmatched: 11. CDR3 DNA sequence: TGTGCCAGCAGCTCCCGGACAGGCGGAAGGGATGAGCAGTTCTTC. As protein: CASSSRTGGRDEQFF.

The V call is TRBV7-9, the J call TRBJ1-5, with D possibly being TRBD1 (5 bases). The germline V and J ends were trimmed by 5 bases and 5 bases, with 13 bases remaining between them. The CDR3 length is 14 residues. CDR1 is SEHNR and CDR2 is FQNEAQ in the germline V gene (reference sequence). The CDR3 coding sequence is TGTGCCAGCAGCCCGTCTCTCAGGGATCAGCCCCAGCATTTT. Translation: CASSPSLRDQPQHF.

The rearrangement uses TRBV5-6 and TRBJ2-5, with 10 nucleotides matching TRBD2. The J segment lost 5 bases and the V segment lost 4 bases, leaving 11 bases of the junction unmatched. Germline V CDR1 and CDR2: SGHDT, YYEEEE. This CDR3 region has 16 residues. Here the CDR3 DNA reads TGTGCCAGCAGCCCACCTAGCGGGAGTCACATTGAGACCCAGTACTTC. The encoded protein is CASSPPSGSHIETQYF.

The gene calls are TRBV11-2 and TRBJ1-3, with D hard to call. The germline V gene has CDR1 SGHAT and CDR2 FQNNGV. There are 16 residues in the CDR3. Deletions cut 3 bases from V and 2 bases from J, with 14 bases between. In DNA, the CDR3 is TGTGCCAGCAGCTTGGACTTATATGGGGCTGGAAACACCATATATTTT. It encodes CASSLDLYGAGNTIYF.

This sequence joins TRBV28 and TRBJ1-4, with no clear D. The CDR3 contains 11 residues. V lost 2 bases and J lost 12, with 7 bases in between. Germline V gene sequence: CDR1 MDHEN, CDR2 SYDVKM. CDR3 in amino acids: CASSLDFELFF. DNA of the CDR3: TGTGCCAGCAGTTTAGACTTCGAACTGTTTTTT.

The chain uses TRBV6-5 and TRBJ2-1, with D unresolved. Germline values: CDR1 MNHEY, CDR2 SVGAGI. This CDR3 is built from 12 residues. The V end was cut by 6 bases, the J end by 4 bases, with 7 bases between. The CDR3 DNA reads as TGTGCCAGCAGAGGAGAATACAATGAGCAGTTCTTC. Amino acid sequence: CASRGEYNEQFF.

The chain carries TRBV4-1 and TRBJ1-1; no clear D. V was cut by 4 bases and J by 1 base, with 10 bases left in between. The CDR3 loop spans 14 amino acids. The germline V gene has CDR1 MGHRA and CDR2 YSYEKL. CDR3 residues: CASSLRGGNTEAFF. The CDR3 DNA reads as TGCGCCAGCAGCCTGCGGGGAGGGAACACTGAAGCTTTCTTT.

The V and J genes are TRBV4-2 and TRBJ2-2; 10 positions match TRBD2. V shed 1 base, J shed 3 bases, and the junction held 11 bases outside the gene matches. Germline V gene data show CDR1 as LGHNA and CDR2 as YNFKEQ. The CDR3 extends over 19 amino acids. CDR3 residues: CASSQAKASGSIDTGELFF. CDR3 coding DNA: TGTGCCAGCAGCCAAGCGAAGGCTAGCGGGAGTATCGACACCGGGGAGCTGTTTTTT.

Comments on this clone: In the same sample, other DNA sequences code for this CDR3. The J gene is TRBJ1-5, the V gene TRBV2, with 7 bases identical to TRBD1. The germline V gene has CDR1 SNHLY and CDR2 FYNNEI. V shed 4 bases, J shed 6 bases, and the junction held 6 bases outside the gene matches. This CDR3 contains 14 residues. CDR3 DNA sequence: TGTGCCAGCAGTGGAGACAGGGTTGGTCAGCCCCAGCATTTT. It codes for CASSGDRVGQPQHF.

The chain is built from TRBV5-3 and TRBJ2-7; D is unclear. TRBV5-3 is noted as an ORF with a role that remains uncertain. The CDR3 contains 16 residues. V lost 10 bases and J lost 0, with 23 bases in between. The CDR3 reads CASSPRRSRSSYEQYF. As DNA, the CDR3 is TGTGCCTCATCCCCTAGGCGGAGTAGAAGCTCCTACGAGCAGTACTTC.

The gene calls are TRBV11-3 and TRBJ1-6, with 10 bases lining up with TRBD1. Germline loops: CDR1 SGHNT, CDR2 YENEEA. V dropped 5 bases and J dropped 8; count of bases not matched to a gene: 6. The CDR3 has 15 residues. The CDR3 here is CASSQTTGGYSPLHF. Here the CDR3 DNA reads TGTGCCAGCAGCCAGACGACAGGGGGCTATTCACCCCTCCACTTT.

Points on this clone: Mismatch with germline at one junction end may stem from a read error. The V call is TRBV10-3, the J call TRBJ1-2; TRBD1 matches 7 bases. The CDR3 has 12 residues. Germline CDR1 reads ENHRY; CDR2 reads SYGVKD. Here the CDR3 DNA reads TGTGCCATCAGTGAGTTGGACAGGCCCTTGGGTTTC. Encoded protein: CAISELDRPLGF.

This clone occurred once. The rearrangement links TRBV5-5 to TRBJ1-5; D is undetermined. The CDR3 runs to 13 residues. V dropped 4 bases and J dropped 6 bases, with 11 bases sitting between them. The V gene's germline CDR1 is SGHKS and CDR2 YYEKEE (reference sequence). The chain's CDR3 is CASSDGSGQPQHF. CDR3 bases: TGTGCCAGCAGCGACGGGAGCGGTCAGCCCCAGCATTTT.

This clone was picked up one time. The gene calls are TRBV4-1 and TRBJ1-5; TRBD1 matches at 12 bases. CDR3 size: 15 residues. V shed 8 bases, J shed 7 bases, and the junction held 9 bases outside the gene matches. The germline gives CDR1 MGHRA, CDR2 YSYEKL. Written as DNA, the CDR3 is TGCGCCAGCGCAAGGGACAGGGGGCTTCAGCAGCCCCAGCATTTT. Amino acids: CASARDRGLQQPQHF.

This chain connects TRBV6-5 to TRBJ2-3, with D unresolved. V gave up 7 bases and J gave up 2 bases, with 10 bases separating them. The CDR3 runs to 13 residues. Germline V CDR1 and CDR2: MNHEY, SVGAGI. The CDR3 reads CASTRVTTDTQYF. CDR3 DNA: TGTGCCAGCACACGCGTAACCACAGATACGCAGTATTTT.

As regards this clone: This CDR3 is also generated by other DNA sequences in the sample. This rearrangement joins TRBV9 to TRBJ2-1; D possibly corresponds to TRBD2 (5 bases). From germline, CDR1 is SGDLS and CDR2 YYNGEE. Trimming stripped 2 bases from V and 0 bases from J, with 12 bases between. The CDR3 is 16 residues long. The CDR3 region is CASSVRSGSSYNEQFF. The CDR3 DNA reads TGTGCCAGCAGCGTCCGGAGCGGATCCTCCTACAATGAGCAGTTCTTC.

The rearrangement uses TRBV16 and TRBJ1-1; D call uncertain. The CDR3 covers 15 residues. V lost 3 bases, J lost 2 bases, and 13 bases lay in between. The germline V gene encodes CDR1 KGHSY and CDR2 FQNENV. CDR3 coding DNA: TGTGCCAGCAGCCAGGCCTTCGGGGTTAACACTGAAGCTTTCTTT. This encodes CASSQAFGVNTEAFF.

The J gene is TRBJ2-7, the V gene TRBV7-6, with D unresolved. The V and J ends lost 5 bases and 0 bases respectively, with 14 bases between them. The CDR3 consists of 15 residues. Per germline, CDR1 SGHVS and CDR2 FNYEAQ. The CDR3 DNA reads as TGTGCCAGCAGCCCCGTTTCTAGTAGCTCCTACGAGCAGTACTTC. This sequence encodes CASSPVSSSSYEQYF.

The chain joins TRBV9 to TRBJ2-1, with D maybe TRBD1 (5 bases). The germline CDR1 and CDR2 sequences are SGDLS and YYNGEE. Trimming removed 5 bases at V and 9 bases at J, with 24 bases between. The CDR3 runs 16 residues. In DNA form, the CDR3 reads TGTGCCAGCAGGGCAGGACAATTTTATTTTGACAGTGAGCAGTTCTTC. Amino acid sequence: CASRAGQFYFDSEQFF.

The genes are TRBV11-3 and TRBJ1-6; D remains unclear. The CDR3 has 13 residues. V lost 11 bases, J lost 9 bases, and 17 bases lay in between. Germline CDR1 is SGHNT and CDR2 is YENEEA. The CDR3 sequence: CASARGEGSPLHF. The DNA for the CDR3 is TGTGCCTCCGCCCGGGGTGAAGGTTCACCCCTCCACTTT.

The chain combines TRBV7-9 with TRBJ2-1; 10 bases line up with TRBD1. Trimming at V came to 8 bases and at J to 7 bases, leaving 11 bases not matched to a gene. The germline gives CDR1 SEHNR, CDR2 FQNEAQ (reference sequence). The CDR3 length is 15 residues. CDR3 sequence: CASLLGTGVLNEQFF. In DNA, the CDR3 is TGTGCCAGCCTACTGGGGACAGGGGTTTTAAATGAGCAGTTCTTC.

CDR3 sequence reads: CAWIQTASNHQFF. The DNA for the CDR3 is TGTGCCTGGATTCAAACCGCGTCAAATCATCAGTTCTTC. The rearrangement uses TRBV30 and TRBJ2-1; D is unclear. Trimming took 4 bases from V and 13 from J, leaving 20 bases between them. CDR3 length equals 13 residues. Germline V lookup: CDR1 GTSNPN, CDR2 SVGIG (reference sequence). The full variable domain, completed using reference TRBV30 and TRBJ2-1, is SQTIHQWPATLVQPVGSPLSLECTVEGTSNPNLYWYRQAAGRGLQLLFYSVGIGQISSEVPQNLSASRPQDRQFILSSKKLLLSDSGFYLCAWIQTASNHQFFGPGTRLTVL.

The genes are TRBV5-1 and TRBJ2-6, with a possible D match to TRBD1 (6 bases). This CDR3 region has 15 residues. The ends were cut back, 2 bases at V and 11 bases at J, with 17 bases in the middle. The germline V gene encodes CDR1 SGHRS and CDR2 YFSETQ. CDR3 in DNA: TGCGCCAGCAGCTTAACCGGACAGCTACCCGACGTCCTGACTTTC. The encoded protein is CASSLTGQLPDVLTF.

In nucleotides, the CDR3 is TGTGCCAGCAGCTTAGATCTCGGAAACACCATATATTTT. The encoded protein is CASSLDLGNTIYF. This chain uses TRBV11-2 with TRBJ1-3; the D is unclear. Germline V gene data show CDR1 as SGHAT and CDR2 as FQNNGV. V lost 0 bases and J 4 bases, leaving 4 bases between the germline ends. The CDR3 runs 13 residues.

The V call is TRBV7-9, the J call TRBJ1-5; unclear D gene. With 5 bases removed from V and 5 bases from J, the gap between germline ends came to 13 bases. The CDR3 loop spans 14 amino acids. CDR1 is SEHNR, CDR2 FQNEAQ, per germline (reference sequence). The DNA for the CDR3 is TGTGCCAGCAGCGTTGCGGGTCCTTATCAGCCCCAGCATTTT. Its protein product is CASSVAGPYQPQHF.

The chain combines TRBV27 with TRBJ1-2; 7 positions match TRBD1. Unmatched junction bases numbered 4, after V lost 0 bases and J lost 0 bases. The CDR3 runs 16 residues. Looked up from germline, CDR1 is MNHEY and CDR2 is SMNVEV (reference sequence). CDR3 in DNA: TGTGCCAGCAGTTTATCGATCGGGACAGCTAACTATGGCTACACCTTC. Its protein product is CASSLSIGTANYGYTF.

V is TRBV6-5 and J is TRBJ1-1, with TRBD1 identical over 7 bases. The trim removed 6 bases at V and 1 base at J, leaving 5 bases unmatched. Germline V gene sequence: CDR1 MNHEY, CDR2 SVGAGI. CDR3 length: 14 residues. CDR3 coding DNA: TGTGCCAGCAGCCGCGGGACAGCGAACACTGAAGCTTTCTTT. Translating gives CASSRGTANTEAFF.